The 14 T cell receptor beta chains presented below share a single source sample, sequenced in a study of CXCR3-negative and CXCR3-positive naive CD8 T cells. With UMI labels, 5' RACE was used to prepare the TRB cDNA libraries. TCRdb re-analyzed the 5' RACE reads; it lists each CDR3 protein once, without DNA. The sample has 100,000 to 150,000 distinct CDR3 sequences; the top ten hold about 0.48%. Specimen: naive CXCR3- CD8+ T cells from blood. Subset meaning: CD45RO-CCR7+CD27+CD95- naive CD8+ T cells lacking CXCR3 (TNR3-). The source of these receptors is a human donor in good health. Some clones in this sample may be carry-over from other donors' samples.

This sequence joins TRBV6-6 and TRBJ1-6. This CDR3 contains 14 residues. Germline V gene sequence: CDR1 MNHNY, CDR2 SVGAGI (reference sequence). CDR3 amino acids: CASNDLLYNSPLHF.

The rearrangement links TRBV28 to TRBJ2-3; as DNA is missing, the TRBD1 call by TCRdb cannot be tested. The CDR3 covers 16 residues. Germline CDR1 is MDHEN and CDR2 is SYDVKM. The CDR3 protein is CASRPGVAGGEDTQYF.

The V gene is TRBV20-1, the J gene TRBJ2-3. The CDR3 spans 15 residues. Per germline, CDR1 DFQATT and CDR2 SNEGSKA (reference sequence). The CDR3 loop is CSARDLQSHTDTQYF.

CDR3 loop: CASSPVSGDTQYF. This chain joins TRBV12-3 or TRBV12-4 and TRBJ2-3; TCRdb's D call, TRBD2, is unchecked because there is no DNA. The CDR3 covers 13 residues.

CDR3 sequence: CASSPRDTTNTGELFF. The V gene is TRBV4-3, the J gene TRBJ2-2. Germline lookup yields CDR1 LGHNA and CDR2 YSLEER. The CDR3 spans 16 residues.

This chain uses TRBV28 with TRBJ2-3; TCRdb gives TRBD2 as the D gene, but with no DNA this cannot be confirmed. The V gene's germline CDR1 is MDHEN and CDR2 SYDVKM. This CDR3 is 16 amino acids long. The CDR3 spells CASSTSSVGSTDTQYF.

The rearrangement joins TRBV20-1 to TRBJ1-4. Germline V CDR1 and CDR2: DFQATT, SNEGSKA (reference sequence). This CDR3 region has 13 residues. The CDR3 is CSASFPMVGKLFF.

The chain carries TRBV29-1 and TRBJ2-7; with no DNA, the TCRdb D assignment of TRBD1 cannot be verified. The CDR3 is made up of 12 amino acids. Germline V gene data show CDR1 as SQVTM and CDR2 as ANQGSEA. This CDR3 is CSVTVSSYEQYF.

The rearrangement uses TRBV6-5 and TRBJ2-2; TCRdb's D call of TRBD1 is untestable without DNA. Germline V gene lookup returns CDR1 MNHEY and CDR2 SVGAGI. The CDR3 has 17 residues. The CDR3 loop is CASSYPDAQGTTGELFF.

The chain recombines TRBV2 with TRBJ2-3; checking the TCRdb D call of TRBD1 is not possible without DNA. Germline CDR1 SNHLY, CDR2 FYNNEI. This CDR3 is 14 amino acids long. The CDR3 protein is CASRDRDSTDTQYF.

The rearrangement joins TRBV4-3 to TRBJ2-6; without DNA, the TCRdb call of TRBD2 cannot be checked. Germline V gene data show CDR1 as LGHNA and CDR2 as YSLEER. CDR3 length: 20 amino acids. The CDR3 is CASIHLGGLNPGSGANVLTF.

CDR3 in amino acids: CASRAQGPNTEAFF. The chain uses TRBV25-1 and TRBJ1-1; checking the TCRdb D call of TRBD1 is not possible without DNA. The CDR3 loop spans 14 amino acids. Germline-derived CDR1 and CDR2 are MGHDK and SYGVNS. Supplemented by reference TRBV25-1 and TRBJ1-1, the full variable domain reads EADIYQTPRYLVIGTGKKITLECSQTMGHDKMYWYQQDPGMELHLIHYSYGVNSTEKGDLSSESTVSRIRTEHFPLTLESARPSHTSQYLCASRAQGPNTEAFFGQGTRLTVV.

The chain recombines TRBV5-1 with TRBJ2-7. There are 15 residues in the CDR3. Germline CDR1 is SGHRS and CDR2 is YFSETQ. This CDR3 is CASSLGVGGSYEQYF.

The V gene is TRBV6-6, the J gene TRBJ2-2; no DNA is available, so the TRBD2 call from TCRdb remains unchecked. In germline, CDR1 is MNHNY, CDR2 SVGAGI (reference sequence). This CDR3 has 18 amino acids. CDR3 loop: CASSPLAGQIGPPGELFF.